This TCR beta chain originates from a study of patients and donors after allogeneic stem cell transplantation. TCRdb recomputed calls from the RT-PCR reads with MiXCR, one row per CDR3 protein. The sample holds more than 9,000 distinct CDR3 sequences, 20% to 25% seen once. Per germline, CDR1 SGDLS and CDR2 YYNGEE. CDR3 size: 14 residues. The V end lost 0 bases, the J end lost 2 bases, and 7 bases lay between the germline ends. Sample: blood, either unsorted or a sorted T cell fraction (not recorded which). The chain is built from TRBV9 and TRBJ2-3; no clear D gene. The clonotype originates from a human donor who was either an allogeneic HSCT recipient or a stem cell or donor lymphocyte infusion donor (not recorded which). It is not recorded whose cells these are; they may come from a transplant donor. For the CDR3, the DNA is TGTGCCAGCAGCGTAGTTGGGAACACAGATACGCAGTATTTT. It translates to CASSVVGNTDTQYF.